What follows are 11 T cell receptor beta chains derived from one specimen sequenced in a study of T cell repertoires in cytomegalovirus infection. TCRdb processed the reads anew with MiXCR; each CDR3 protein has one entry. The sample consists of about a million distinct CDR3 sequences, roughly a third of them appearing once. These receptors have no identified antigens. The material sequenced was cultured CD8+ T cells from PBMCs, taken from culture after CMV antigen stimulation. The receptors were gathered from a human donor in good health (CMV status not recorded). Some clones in this sample may be carry-over from other donors' samples.

This clonotype appeared many times. The V call is TRBV11-2, the J call TRBJ2-3; 9 nucleotides agree with TRBD2. CDR1 and CDR2 (germline): SGHAT, FQNNGV. With 2 bases clipped from V and 5 bases from J, the junction kept 8 bases outside the gene matches. The CDR3 extends over 16 amino acids. CDR3 residues: CASSLIGGGAQDTQYF. The CDR3 coding sequence is TGTGCCAGCAGCTTAATCGGCGGGGGGGCCCAAGATACGCAGTATTTT.

This clonotype showed up just a few times. V usage is TRBV6-5 and J usage is TRBJ1-1; maybe TRBD1 (5 bases). Germline CDR1 and CDR2: MNHEY and SVGAGI. The CDR3 loop spans 16 amino acids. The V and J ends lost 0 bases and 0 bases respectively, with 11 bases between them. The CDR3 DNA reads as TGTGCCAGCAGTTACTCGGGGCCCGTACTGAACACTGAAGCTTTCTTT. Translation gives CASSYSGPVLNTEAFF.

V usage is TRBV9 and J usage is TRBJ1-6; 8 bases are shared with TRBD1. J was trimmed by 6 bases and V by 3 bases; bases with no gene match: 5. This CDR3 has 15 amino acids. The V gene's germline CDR1 is SGDLS and CDR2 YYNGEE. The CDR3 region is CASSDAGGGNSPLHF. DNA of the CDR3: TGTGCCAGCAGCGACGCAGGGGGCGGTAATTCACCCCTCCACTTT.

This chain joins TRBV20-1 and TRBJ2-3; no clear D gene. Trimming removed 5 bases from V and 0 bases from J, with 24 bases in between. This CDR3 has 18 residues. Germline CDR1 DFQATT, CDR2 SNEGSKA (reference sequence). Here the CDR3 reads CSASVEFVVATSTDTQYF. In DNA form, the CDR3 reads TGCAGTGCTTCGGTGGAATTTGTGGTCGCCACTAGCACAGATACGCAGTATTTT.

This clonotype was found a few times. V usage is TRBV27 and J usage is TRBJ2-7; D gene unclear. V shed 0 bases and J shed 4 bases, with 10 bases lying between them. Germline V lookup: CDR1 MNHEY, CDR2 SMNVEV (reference sequence). The length of the CDR3 is 14 residues. CDR3 sequence reads: CASSLSGYRYEQYF. The CDR3, as DNA: TGTGCCAGCAGTTTATCCGGGTATCGGTACGAGCAGTACTTC.

The chain employs TRBV28 and TRBJ2-7; D gene unclear. CDR1 MDHEN and CDR2 SYDVKM come from the germline V gene. This CDR3 is 14 amino acids long. V lost 3 bases to trimming and J lost 4 bases, with 13 bases between them. Here the CDR3 DNA reads TGTGCCAGCAGTTTGTACGGACGTTCTTACGAGCAGTACGTC. It specifies CASSLYGRSYEQYV.

This rearrangement joins TRBV27 to TRBJ2-7; D uncertain. The germline V and J ends were trimmed by 7 bases and 6 bases, with 16 bases remaining between them. Germline V gene lookup returns CDR1 MNHEY and CDR2 SMNVEV (reference sequence). CDR3 length: 13 residues. The CDR3 coding sequence is TGTGCCAGCACCGTATCTACGGGTCGCGAGCAGTACTTC. Its translation: CASTVSTGREQYF.

On this clonotype: A much larger clone differs by one base, so this may be a read error. This chain links TRBV7-8 with TRBJ2-6; D call uncertain. Germline V gene data show CDR1 as SGHVS and CDR2 as FQNEAQ. CDR3 length equals 15 residues. Here the CDR3 reads CANSLAAPGANVLTF. CDR3 DNA: TGTGCCAACAGCCTCGCTGCGCCCGGGGCCAACGTCCTGACTTTC.

This clonotype has only one observation. This chain links TRBV23-1 with TRBJ2-2, with D perhaps being TRBD1 or TRBD2 (5 bases each). TRBV23-1 is sorted into the ORF group, with uncertain function. The CDR3 is made up of 15 amino acids. Trimming shortened V by 4 bases and J by 4 bases, and 13 bases separated the two germline ends. The CDR3 reads CASSRGRETTGELFF. CDR3 sequence (DNA): TGCGCCAGCAGTCGGGGCAGGGAGACCACCGGGGAGCTGTTTTTT.

The J gene is TRBJ2-2, the V gene TRBV6-2 or TRBV6-3, with no clear D. V was shortened by 2 bases and J by 6 bases, with 13 bases between the two germline ends. The CDR3 covers 15 residues. Germline V lookup: CDR1 MNHEY, CDR2 SVGEGT. DNA of the CDR3: TGTGCCAGCAGTTACCCGAAGGTCTTTCCCGGGGAGCTGTTTTTT. This encodes CASSYPKVFPGELFF.

This chain links TRBV7-9 with TRBJ2-1; the match to TRBD2 covers 8 bases. Germline CDR1 and CDR2: SEHNR and FQNEAQ (reference sequence). The V segment lost 8 bases and the J segment 1 base; nucleotides outside the gene matches: 7. This CDR3 region has 15 residues. The CDR3 DNA sequence: TGTGCCAGCTTTGTCGGCGGGGGGTCCTACAATGAGCAGTTCTTC. This sequence encodes CASFVGGGSYNEQFF.